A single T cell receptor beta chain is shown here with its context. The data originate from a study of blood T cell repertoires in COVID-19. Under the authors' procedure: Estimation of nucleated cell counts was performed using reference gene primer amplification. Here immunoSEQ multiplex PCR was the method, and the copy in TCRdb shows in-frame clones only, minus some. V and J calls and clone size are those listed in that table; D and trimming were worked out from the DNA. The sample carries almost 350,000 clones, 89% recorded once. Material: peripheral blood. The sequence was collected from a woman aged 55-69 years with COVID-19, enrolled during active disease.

CDR3 protein: CASSLSVLAGANVLTF. The CDR3 DNA sequence: TGCGCCAGCAGCTTGTCTGTTCTCGCGGGGGCCAACGTCCTGACTTTC. The chain couples TRBV5-1 to TRBJ2-6; no definite D call. Germline assignment: CDR1 SGHRS and CDR2 YFSETQ. The CDR3 runs to 16 residues. The V gene lost 1 base and the J gene lost 4 bases, with 12 bases spanning the gap.